These 23 T cell receptor beta chains originate from one sample sequenced in a study of cytomegalovirus exposure and HLA in healthy donors. With 60 Vbeta and 13 Jbeta primers, the PCR was carried out. Profiling relied on immunoSEQ multiplex PCR, and the TCRdb table lists in-frame clones only, not all of them. The data contain 80,000 or so clones, less than 75% of them singletons. Sequenced sample: PBMCs. These receptors were collected from a man under 40 in good health and CMV-seropositive.

The CDR3 reads CASRRQGQGASYEQYF. CDR3 coding DNA: TGTGCCAGTAGGCGCCAAGGACAGGGGGCCTCCTACGAGCAGTACTTC. The chain recombines TRBV19 with TRBJ2-7, with TRBD1 identical over 11 bases. CDR1 and CDR2 from the germline V gene are LNHDA and SQIVND (reference sequence). The CDR3 totals 16 residues. V trimming: 6 bases; J trimming: 0 bases; junction bases outside the gene matches: 7.

This clone has just one count. This sequence joins TRBV2 and TRBJ1-5, with 7 positions matching TRBD1. The J segment lost 6 bases and the V segment lost 5 bases, leaving 10 bases of the junction unmatched. This CDR3 is built from 15 residues. CDR1 is SNHLY and CDR2 is FYNNEI in the germline V gene. In DNA, the CDR3 is TGTGCCAGCAGTAGGGACAGAGCTCGTGGTCAGCCCCAGCATTTT. Encoded protein: CASSRDRARGQPQHF.

This clone has just a few counts. The chain recombines TRBV13 with TRBJ1-2; D might be TRBD1 (5 bases). Trimming stripped 2 bases from V and 7 bases from J, with 8 bases between. Germline-derived CDR1 and CDR2 are PRHDT and FYEKMQ (reference sequence). This CDR3 is built from 12 residues. In DNA form, the CDR3 reads TGTGCCAGCAGCTTAAGGCAGGGTGGCTACACCTTC. Translated: CASSLRQGGYTF. The complete variable domain, with remaining parts taken from reference TRBV13 and TRBJ1-2, reads AAGVIQSPRHLIKEKRETATLKCYPIPRHDTVYWYQQGPGQDPQFLISFYEKMQSDKGSIPDRFSAQQFSDYHSELNMSSLELGDSALYFCASSLRQGGYTFGSGTRLTVV.

The chain uses TRBV30 and TRBJ2-1; the D is unclear. Looked up from germline, CDR1 is GTSNPN and CDR2 is SVGIG (reference sequence). This CDR3 comprises 13 residues. Trimming took off 2 bases at V and 10 bases at J, with 15 bases between the two ends. CDR3 in amino acids: CAWSSPSRSEQFF. The CDR3 DNA sequence: TGTGCCTGGAGTTCGCCGTCTCGAAGCGAGCAGTTCTTC.

V is TRBV7-2 and J is TRBJ1-2; 9 bases line up with TRBD1. Germline V gene lookup returns CDR1 SGHTA and CDR2 FQGNSA. The V segment lost 7 bases and the J segment 8 bases; nucleotides outside the gene matches: 14. CDR3 length: 15 residues. The CDR3: CASNPYLQGAEGYTF. CDR3 nucleotides: TGTGCCAGCAACCCATACCTACAGGGGGCGGAGGGCTACACCTTC.

This sequence joins TRBV5-4 and TRBJ2-7, with D perhaps TRBD1 (6 bases). V lost 7 bases to trimming and J lost 2 bases, with 28 bases between them. Germline assignment: CDR1 SGHNT and CDR2 YYREEE (reference sequence). This CDR3 spans 18 amino acids. DNA of the CDR3: TGTGCCAGCTCACCTGGGGGCAGGGTCTCCGTGAAAACCTACGAGCAGTACTTC. Translated, it gives CASSPGGRVSVKTYEQYF.

The gene calls are TRBV2 and TRBJ2-7; 9 bases align to TRBD1. The CDR3 totals 15 residues. Trimming removed 6 bases from V and 4 bases from J; junction bases left unmatched: 10. The germline CDR1 and CDR2 sequences are SNHLY and FYNNEI. CDR3 coding DNA: TGTGCCAGCAGCGAAAAGCGGACAGGGGATTACGAGCAGTACTTC. Its protein is CASSEKRTGDYEQYF.

The gene calls are TRBV28 and TRBJ2-7; 10 nucleotides line up with TRBD1. The germline V gene encodes CDR1 MDHEN and CDR2 SYDVKM. The CDR3 is 15 amino acids. The trim removed 5 bases at V and 3 bases at J, leaving 7 bases unmatched. CDR3 amino acids: CASSPVRTGGYEQYF. DNA for the CDR3: TGTGCCAGCAGTCCCGTCCGGACAGGGGGCTACGAGCAGTACTTC. Looking up the rest from reference TRBV28 and TRBJ2-7 gives the full variable domain: DVKVTQSSRYLVKRTGEKVFLECVQDMDHENMFWYRQDPGLGLRLIYFSYDVKMKEKGDIPEGYSVSREKKERFSLILESASTNQTSMYLCASSPVRTGGYEQYFGPGTRLTVT.

The chain couples TRBV7-9 to TRBJ2-7; 9 positions agree with TRBD1. This CDR3 spans 15 amino acids. The V and J ends lost 4 bases and 3 bases, in that order; junction bases with no gene match: 7. Germline V CDR1 and CDR2: SEHNR, FQNEAQ (reference sequence). CDR3 DNA sequence: TGTGCCAGCAGCTGGGGGGGGGACAGGGACTACGAGCAGTACTTC. Translating gives CASSWGGDRDYEQYF.

J is TRBJ2-4 and V is TRBV28, with TRBD2 matching over 10 bases. The trim removed 5 bases at V and 3 bases at J, leaving 7 bases unmatched. The CDR3 covers 16 residues. The germline V gene encodes CDR1 MDHEN and CDR2 SYDVKM. The CDR3 DNA reads TGTGCCAGCAGTAGCGGGGGGGCCGAGGGCAAAAACATTCAGTACTTC. Translated, it gives CASSSGGAEGKNIQYF.

The J gene is TRBJ2-1, the V gene TRBV6-5; the D gene is possibly TRBD2 (6 bases). Trimming left V 4 bases short and J 4 bases short, with 17 bases between. This CDR3 spans 16 amino acids. Germline CDR1 MNHEY, CDR2 SVGAGI. The CDR3, as DNA: TGTGCCAGCAGTTCCTCCCGACTAGGGGCTTACAATGAGCAGTTCTTC. This codes for CASSSSRLGAYNEQFF.

The rearrangement uses TRBV6-6 and TRBJ2-2; 11 bases map to TRBD2. CDR1 and CDR2 (germline): MNHNY, SVGAGI (reference sequence). V lost 5 bases, J lost 1 base, and 3 bases stayed unmatched. The CDR3 totals 16 residues. CDR3 region: CASSQTSGENTGELFF. The DNA for the CDR3 is TGTGCCAGCAGTCAGACTAGCGGGGAGAACACCGGGGAGCTGTTTTTT.

V is TRBV2 and J is TRBJ2-7; TRBD2 matches at 12 bases. Looked up from germline, CDR1 is SNHLY and CDR2 is FYNNEI. With 4 bases clipped from V and 2 bases from J, the junction kept 6 bases outside the gene matches. CDR3 size: 16 residues. The CDR3 spells CASSAASGRGAYEQYF. Written as DNA, the CDR3 is TGTGCCAGCAGTGCGGCTAGCGGGAGGGGAGCCTACGAGCAGTACTTC.

This clone appeared a few times. This chain links TRBV15 with TRBJ1-2; 10 bases align to TRBD1. This CDR3 has 15 amino acids. The germline gives CDR1 LNHNV, CDR2 YYDKDF (reference sequence). V lost 0 bases and J lost 5; bases outside the gene matches: 3. As DNA, the CDR3 is TGTGCCACCAGCAGAGAAAGGGACAGGGGTTATGGCTACACCTTC. It is translated as CATSRERDRGYGYTF.

The chain employs TRBV30 and TRBJ1-2; unclear D gene. CDR1 and CDR2 (germline): GTSNPN, SVGIG (reference sequence). Trimming cost V 0 bases and J 6 bases, with 11 bases left between them. There are 13 residues in the CDR3. The CDR3 reads CAWSVGVGNGYTF. The CDR3 coding sequence is TGTGCCTGGAGTGTCGGGGTCGGAAATGGCTACACCTTC.

The chain combines TRBV30 with TRBJ1-2; weak D call: TRBD1 (6 bases). From germline, CDR1 is GTSNPN and CDR2 SVGIG (reference sequence). Trimming removed 0 bases from V and 8 bases from J, with 13 bases in between. There are 13 residues in the CDR3. The CDR3 sequence is CAWSVQGSMGYTF. The CDR3 coding sequence is TGTGCCTGGAGTGTACAGGGCTCTATGGGCTACACCTTC. Drawing the rest from reference TRBV30 and TRBJ1-2, the complete variable domain is SQTIHQWPATLVQPVGSPLSLECTVEGTSNPNLYWYRQAAGRGLQLLFYSVGIGQISSEVPQNLSASRPQDRQFILSSKKLLLSDSGFYLCAWSVQGSMGYTFGSGTRLTVV.

The chain carries TRBV4-1 and TRBJ1-5, with TRBD1 as a possible D gene (5 bases). Germline CDR1 is MGHRA and CDR2 is YSYEKL. The germline V and J ends were trimmed by 4 bases and 5 bases, with 18 bases remaining between them. CDR3 length equals 16 residues. The CDR3, as DNA: TGCGCCAGCAGCCCGCTCCGCGGGGGGGACGATCAGCCCCAGCATTTT. It encodes CASSPLRGGDDQPQHF.

The table lists this clone with a count of one. The chain is built from TRBV6-6 and TRBJ2-7; 11 bases match TRBD1. The length of the CDR3 is 16 residues. The V gene end was trimmed by 2 bases and the J gene end by 0 bases; junction bases not matched to a gene: 3. Germline V gives CDR1 MNHNY, CDR2 SVGAGI (reference sequence). CDR3 nucleotide sequence: TGTGCCAGCAGTTACCGGACAGGGGGCAGCTCCTACGAGCAGTACTTC. Protein sequence: CASSYRTGGSSYEQYF.

The rearrangement links TRBV5-1 to TRBJ2-7, with 10 bases that match TRBD1. V trimming: 5 bases; J trimming: 7 bases; junction bases outside the gene matches: 9. The germline V gene encodes CDR1 SGHRS and CDR2 YFSETQ. This CDR3 is 14 amino acids long. CDR3 nucleotides: TGCGCCAGCAGTTCCGGGACAGGGGCTCAGGAGCAGTACTTC. Translation gives CASSSGTGAQEQYF.

This clone was observed a handful of times. The genes are TRBV27 and TRBJ2-1; 11 bases align to TRBD1. The CDR3 has 13 amino acids. Germline V gene lookup returns CDR1 MNHEY and CDR2 SMNVEV (reference sequence). The junction had 4 bases not matched to a gene; V was cut back by 3 bases and J by 12 bases. The CDR3 sequence is CASSFGTGGGQFF. The DNA for the CDR3 is TGTGCCAGCAGTTTCGGGACAGGGGGGGGGCAGTTCTTC.

V and J are TRBV11-2 and TRBJ1-2; weak D call: TRBD1 (5 bases). Germline V CDR1 and CDR2: SGHAT, FQNNGV. The CDR3 has 11 residues. Trimming took 2 bases from V and 11 from J, leaving 9 bases between them. The DNA of the CDR3 is TGTGCCAGCAGCTTATTGGGGGGGTACACCTTC. Protein product: CASSLLGGYTF.

The J gene is TRBJ2-1, the V gene TRBV5-4; TRBD2 matches 7 bases. V shed 0 bases, J shed 5 bases, and the junction held 2 bases outside the gene matches. Germline CDR1 and CDR2: SGHNT and YYREEE (reference sequence). The CDR3 loop spans 14 amino acids. CDR3 protein: CASSLGLANNEQFF. CDR3 sequence (DNA): TGTGCCAGCAGCTTGGGACTAGCCAACAATGAGCAGTTCTTC.

The chain recombines TRBV5-4 with TRBJ2-5; the D gene is possibly TRBD1 (5 bases). Germline V lookup: CDR1 SGHNT, CDR2 YYREEE (reference sequence). Trimming took 3 bases from V and 4 from J, leaving 13 bases between them. This CDR3 is built from 14 residues. The CDR3 nucleotides read TGTGCCAGCAGCTCACGACAAGGGGCAGAGACCCAGTACTTC. It specifies CASSSRQGAETQYF. Full variable domain (remainder filled in from reference TRBV5-4 and TRBJ2-5): ETGVTQSPTHLIKTRGQQVTLRCSSQSGHNTVSWYQQALGQGPQFIFQYYREEENGRGNFPPRFSGLQFPNYSSELNVNALELDDSALYLCASSSRQGAETQYFGPGTRLLVL.